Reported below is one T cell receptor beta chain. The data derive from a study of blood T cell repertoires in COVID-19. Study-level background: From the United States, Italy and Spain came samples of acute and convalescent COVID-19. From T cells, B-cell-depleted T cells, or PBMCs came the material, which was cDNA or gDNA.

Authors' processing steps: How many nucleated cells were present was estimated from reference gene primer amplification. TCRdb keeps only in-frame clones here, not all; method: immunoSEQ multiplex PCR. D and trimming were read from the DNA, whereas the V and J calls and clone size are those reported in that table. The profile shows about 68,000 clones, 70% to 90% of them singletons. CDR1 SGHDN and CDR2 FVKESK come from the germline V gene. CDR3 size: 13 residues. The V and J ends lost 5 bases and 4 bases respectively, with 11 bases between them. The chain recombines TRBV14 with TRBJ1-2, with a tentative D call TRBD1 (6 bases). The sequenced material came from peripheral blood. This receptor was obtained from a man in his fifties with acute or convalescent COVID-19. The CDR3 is CASSVQGSYGYTF. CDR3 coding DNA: TGTGCCAGCAGCGTACAGGGCAGCTATGGCTACACCTTC.